The clone carrying this TCR beta chain appeared a few times. These data originate in a study of blood T cell repertoires in COVID-19. The germline V and J ends were trimmed by 4 bases and 0 bases, with 16 bases remaining between them. Germline values: CDR1 LGHDT, CDR2 YNNKEL (reference sequence). The CDR3 loop spans 17 amino acids. Clones were sequenced by immunoSEQ multiplex PCR, and TCRdb holds only the in-frame ones, with some missing. This table has about 250,000 clones, 75% to 90% appearing once. The rearrangement joins TRBV3-1 (or the pseudogene TRBV3-2) to TRBJ1-3; D may be TRBD1 (5 bases). Sequencing was carried out using PBMCs or T cells enriched from blood (not recorded which). This TCR was sampled from a woman under 30 who had recovered from COVID-19. CDR3 amino acids: CASSRHPTANSGNTIYF. The CDR3 bases are TGTGCCAGCAGCCGACACCCGACAGCAAACTCTGGAAACACCATATATTTT.